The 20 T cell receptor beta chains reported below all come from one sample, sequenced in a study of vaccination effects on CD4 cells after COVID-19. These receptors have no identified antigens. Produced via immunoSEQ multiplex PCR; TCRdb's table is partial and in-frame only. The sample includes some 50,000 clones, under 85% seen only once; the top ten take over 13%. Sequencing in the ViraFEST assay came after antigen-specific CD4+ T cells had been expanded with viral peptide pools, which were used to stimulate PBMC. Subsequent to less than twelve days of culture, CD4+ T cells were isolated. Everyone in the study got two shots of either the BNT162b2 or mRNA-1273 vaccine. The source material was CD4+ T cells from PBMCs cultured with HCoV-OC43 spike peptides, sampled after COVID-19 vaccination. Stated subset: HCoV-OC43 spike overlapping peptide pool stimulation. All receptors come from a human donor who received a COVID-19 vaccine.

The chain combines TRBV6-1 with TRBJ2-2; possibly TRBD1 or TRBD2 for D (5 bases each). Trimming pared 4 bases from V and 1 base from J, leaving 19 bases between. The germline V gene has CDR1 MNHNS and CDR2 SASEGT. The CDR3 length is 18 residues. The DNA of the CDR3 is TGTGCCAGCAGTGGTCCCATGGGGGTCCGCCGGAACACCGGGGAGCTGTTTTTT. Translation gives CASSGPMGVRRNTGELFF.

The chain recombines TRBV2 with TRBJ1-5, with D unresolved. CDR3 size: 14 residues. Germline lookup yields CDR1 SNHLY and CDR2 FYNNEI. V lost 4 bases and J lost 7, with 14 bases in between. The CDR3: CASSGSAALQPQHF. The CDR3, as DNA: TGTGCCAGCAGTGGTTCGGCAGCCTTACAGCCCCAGCATTTT. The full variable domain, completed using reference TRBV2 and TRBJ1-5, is EPEVTQTPSHQVTQMGQEVILRCVPISNHLYFYWYRQILGQKVEFLVSFYNNEISEKSEIFDDQFSVERPDGSNFTLKIRSTKLEDSAMYFCASSGSAALQPQHFGDGTRLSIL.

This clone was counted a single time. The CDR3 here is CASAGTGGRRNTEAFF. For the CDR3, the DNA is TGTGCCAGCGCCGGGACAGGGGGAAGGAGGAACACTGAAGCTTTCTTT. The chain is built from TRBV21-1 and TRBJ1-1; no check of the table's D call, TRBD1, against the DNA was made. TRBV21-1 is an annotated pseudogene. This CDR3 has 16 amino acids.

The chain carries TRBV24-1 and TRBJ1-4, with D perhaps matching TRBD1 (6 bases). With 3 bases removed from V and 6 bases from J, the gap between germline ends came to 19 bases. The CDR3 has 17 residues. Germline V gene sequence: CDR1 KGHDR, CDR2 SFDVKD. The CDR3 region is CATSDASGTSADEKLFF. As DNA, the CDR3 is TGTGCCACCAGTGATGCTTCCGGGACAAGCGCAGATGAAAAACTGTTTTTT.

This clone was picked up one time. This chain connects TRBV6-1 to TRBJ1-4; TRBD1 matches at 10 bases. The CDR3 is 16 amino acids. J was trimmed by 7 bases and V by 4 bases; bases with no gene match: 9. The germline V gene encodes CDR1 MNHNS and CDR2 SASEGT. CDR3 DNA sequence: TGTGCCAGCAGTGCGGGGACAGGGGTGGTTGGTGAAAAACTGTTTTTT. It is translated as CASSAGTGVVGEKLFF.

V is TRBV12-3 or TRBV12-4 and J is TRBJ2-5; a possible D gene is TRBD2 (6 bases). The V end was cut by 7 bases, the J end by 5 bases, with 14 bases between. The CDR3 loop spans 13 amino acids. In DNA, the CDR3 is TGTGCCAGCACACGGGGGACCGCGGAGACCCAGTACTTC. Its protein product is CASTRGTAETQYF.

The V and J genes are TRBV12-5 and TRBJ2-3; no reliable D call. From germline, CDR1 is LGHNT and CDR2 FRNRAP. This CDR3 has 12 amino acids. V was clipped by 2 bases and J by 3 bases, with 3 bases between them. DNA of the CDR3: TGTGCTAGTGGTTTGAGGACAGATACGCAGTATTTT. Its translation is CASGLRTDTQYF.

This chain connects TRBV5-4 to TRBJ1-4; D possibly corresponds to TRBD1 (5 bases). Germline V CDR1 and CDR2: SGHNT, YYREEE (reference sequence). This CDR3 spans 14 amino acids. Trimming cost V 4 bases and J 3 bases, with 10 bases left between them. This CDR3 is CASSKGSSNEKLFF. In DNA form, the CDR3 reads TGTGCCAGCAGCAAGGGGTCGTCTAATGAAAAACTGTTTTTT.

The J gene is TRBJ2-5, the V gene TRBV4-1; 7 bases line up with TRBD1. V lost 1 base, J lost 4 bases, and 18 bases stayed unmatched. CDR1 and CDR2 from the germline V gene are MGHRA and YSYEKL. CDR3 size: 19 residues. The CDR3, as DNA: TGCGCCAGCAGCCAAGGGCCTTCCCGGGACAGCCCCAAGGGAGAGACCCAGTACTTC. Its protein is CASSQGPSRDSPKGETQYF.

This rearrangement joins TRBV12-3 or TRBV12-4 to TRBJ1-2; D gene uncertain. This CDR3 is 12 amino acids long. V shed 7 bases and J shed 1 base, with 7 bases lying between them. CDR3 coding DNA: TGTGCCAGCATTCGGGATAACTATGGCTACACCTTC. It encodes CASIRDNYGYTF.

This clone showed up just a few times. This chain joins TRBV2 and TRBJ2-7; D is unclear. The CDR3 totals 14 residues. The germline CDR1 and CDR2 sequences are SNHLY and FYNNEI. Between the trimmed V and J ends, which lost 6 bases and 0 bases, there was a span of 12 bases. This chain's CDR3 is CASRGPSGSYEQYF. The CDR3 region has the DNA TGTGCCAGCAGGGGCCCGTCGGGCTCCTACGAGCAGTACTTC.

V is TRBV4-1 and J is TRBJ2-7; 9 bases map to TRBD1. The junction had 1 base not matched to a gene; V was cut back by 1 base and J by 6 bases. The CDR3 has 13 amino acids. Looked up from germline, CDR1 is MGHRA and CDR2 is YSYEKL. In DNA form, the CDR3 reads TGCGCCAGCAGCCAAGGGGGACAGGGCGAGCAGTACTTC. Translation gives CASSQGGQGEQYF.

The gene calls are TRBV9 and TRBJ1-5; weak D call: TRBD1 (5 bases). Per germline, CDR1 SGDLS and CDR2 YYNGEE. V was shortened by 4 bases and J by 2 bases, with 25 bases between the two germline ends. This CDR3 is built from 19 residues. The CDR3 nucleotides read TGTGCCAGCAGCTGGCCCTATCGCAGGGAGTTGGTGGGCAATCAGCCCCAGCATTTT. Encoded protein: CASSWPYRRELVGNQPQHF.

The chain's CDR3 is CASSQDGDRGYGYTF. The CDR3 nucleotides are TGTGCCAGCAGCCAAGATGGCGATAGGGGCTATGGCTACACCTTC. The chain couples TRBV3-1 (or the pseudogene TRBV3-2) to TRBJ1-2; possible D gene TRBD1, 5 bases. The CDR3 totals 15 residues. V lost 0 bases, J lost 4 bases, and 12 bases lay in between. Germline V gene lookup returns CDR1 LGHDT and CDR2 YNNKEL (reference sequence).

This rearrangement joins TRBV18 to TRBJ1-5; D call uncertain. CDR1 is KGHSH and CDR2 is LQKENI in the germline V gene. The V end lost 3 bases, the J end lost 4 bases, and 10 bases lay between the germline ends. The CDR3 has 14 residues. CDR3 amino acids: CASSPVHANQPQHF. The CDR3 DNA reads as TGTGCCAGCTCACCTGTTCACGCGAATCAGCCCCAGCATTTT.

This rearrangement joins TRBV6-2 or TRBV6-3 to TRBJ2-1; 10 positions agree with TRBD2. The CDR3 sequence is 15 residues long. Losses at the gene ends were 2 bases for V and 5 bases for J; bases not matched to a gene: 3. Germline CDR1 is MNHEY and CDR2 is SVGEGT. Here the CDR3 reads CASSYLGLADNEQFF. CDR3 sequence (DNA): TGTGCCAGCAGTTACCTCGGACTAGCGGACAATGAGCAGTTCTTC.

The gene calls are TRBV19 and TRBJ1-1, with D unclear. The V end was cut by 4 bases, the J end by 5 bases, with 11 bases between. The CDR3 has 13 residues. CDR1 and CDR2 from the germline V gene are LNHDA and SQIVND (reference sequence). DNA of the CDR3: TGTGCCAGTAGTAGGCCGGAATCGACTGAAGCTTTCTTT. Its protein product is CASSRPESTEAFF.

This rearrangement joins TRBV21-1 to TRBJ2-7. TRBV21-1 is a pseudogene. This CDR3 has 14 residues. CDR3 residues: CASPDGESSYEQYF. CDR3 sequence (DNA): TGTGCCAGCCCGGACGGCGAGAGCTCCTACGAGCAGTACTTC.

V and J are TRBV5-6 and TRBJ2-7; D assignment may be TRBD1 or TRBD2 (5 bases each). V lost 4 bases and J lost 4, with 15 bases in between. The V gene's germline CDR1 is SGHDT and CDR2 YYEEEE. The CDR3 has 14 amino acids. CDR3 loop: CASSLVVRGYEQYF. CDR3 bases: TGTGCCAGCAGCCTGGTAGTGAGGGGTTACGAGCAGTACTTC. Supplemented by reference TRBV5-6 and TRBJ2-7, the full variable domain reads DAGVTQSPTHLIKTRGQQVTLRCSPKSGHDTVSWYQQALGQGPQFIFQYYEEEERQRGNFPDRFSGHQFPNYSSELNVNALLLGDSALYLCASSLVVRGYEQYFGPGTRLTVT.

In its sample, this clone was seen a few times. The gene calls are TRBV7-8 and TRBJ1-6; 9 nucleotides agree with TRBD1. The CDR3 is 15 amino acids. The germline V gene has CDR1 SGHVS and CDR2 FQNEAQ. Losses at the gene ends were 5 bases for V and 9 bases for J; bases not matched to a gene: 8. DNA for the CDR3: TGTGCCAGCAGCACCAGGACAGGGGCTGGTTCACCCCTCCACTTT. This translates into CASSTRTGAGSPLHF.